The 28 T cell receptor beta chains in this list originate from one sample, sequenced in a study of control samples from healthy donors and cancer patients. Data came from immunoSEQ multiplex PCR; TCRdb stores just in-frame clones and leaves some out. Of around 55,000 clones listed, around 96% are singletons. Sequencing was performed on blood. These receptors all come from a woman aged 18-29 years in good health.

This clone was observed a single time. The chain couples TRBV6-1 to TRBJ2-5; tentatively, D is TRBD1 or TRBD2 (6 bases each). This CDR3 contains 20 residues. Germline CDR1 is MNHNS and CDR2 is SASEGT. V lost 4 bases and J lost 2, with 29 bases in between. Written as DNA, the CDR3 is TGTGCCAGCAGTGTGATTGGTAGGGGGGTAAGAAGAGATCGACAAGAGACCCAGTACTTC. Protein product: CASSVIGRGVRRDRQETQYF.

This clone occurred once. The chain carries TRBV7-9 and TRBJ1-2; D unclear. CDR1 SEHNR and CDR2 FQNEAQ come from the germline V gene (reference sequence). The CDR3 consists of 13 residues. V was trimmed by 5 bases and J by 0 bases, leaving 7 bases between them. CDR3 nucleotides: TGTGCCAGCAGCCCAAATTCTAACTATGGCTACACCTTC. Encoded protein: CASSPNSNYGYTF.

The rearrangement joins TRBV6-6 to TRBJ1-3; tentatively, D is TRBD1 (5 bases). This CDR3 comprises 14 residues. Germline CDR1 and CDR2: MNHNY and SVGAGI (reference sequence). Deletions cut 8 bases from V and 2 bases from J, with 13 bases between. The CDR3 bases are TGTGCCAGCGGAACATGGGGGGCTGGAAACACCATATATTTT. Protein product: CASGTWGAGNTIYF.

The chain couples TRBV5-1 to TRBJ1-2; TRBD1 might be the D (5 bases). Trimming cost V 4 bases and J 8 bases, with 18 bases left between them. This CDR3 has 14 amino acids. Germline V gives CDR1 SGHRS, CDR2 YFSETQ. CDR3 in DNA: TGCGCCAGCAGCCCCGGGACGACCCTTTTAGGCTACACCTTC. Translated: CASSPGTTLLGYTF.

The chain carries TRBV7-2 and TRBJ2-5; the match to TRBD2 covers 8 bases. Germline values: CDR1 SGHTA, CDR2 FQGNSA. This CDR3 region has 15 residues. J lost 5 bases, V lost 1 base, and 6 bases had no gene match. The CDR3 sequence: CASSLGTSLRETQYF. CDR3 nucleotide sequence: TGTGCCAGCAGCTTAGGGACTAGCTTGCGGGAGACCCAGTACTTC.

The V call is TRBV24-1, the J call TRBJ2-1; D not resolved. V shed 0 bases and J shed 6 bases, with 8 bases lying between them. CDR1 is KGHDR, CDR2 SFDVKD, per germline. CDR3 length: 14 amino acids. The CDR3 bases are TGTGCCACCAGTGATTTGAAGGTTCCCAATGAGCAGTTCTTC. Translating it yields CATSDLKVPNEQFF.

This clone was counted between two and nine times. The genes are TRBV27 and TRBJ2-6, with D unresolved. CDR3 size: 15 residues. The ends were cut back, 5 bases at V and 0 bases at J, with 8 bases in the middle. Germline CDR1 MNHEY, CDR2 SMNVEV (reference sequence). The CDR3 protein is CASSPITSGANVLTF. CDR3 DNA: TGTGCCAGCAGTCCAATTACCTCTGGGGCCAACGTCCTGACTTTC. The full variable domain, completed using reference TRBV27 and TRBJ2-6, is EAQVTQNPRYLITVTGKKLTVTCSQNMNHEYMSWYRQDPGLGLRQIYYSMNVEVTDKGDVPEGYKVSRKEKRNFPLILESPSPNQTSLYFCASSPITSGANVLTFGAGSRLTVL.

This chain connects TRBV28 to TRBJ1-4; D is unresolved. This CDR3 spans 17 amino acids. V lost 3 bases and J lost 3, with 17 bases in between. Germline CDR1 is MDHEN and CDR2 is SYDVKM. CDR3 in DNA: TGTGCCAGCAGTTTCATGGGGTTTTATGGGGCTAATGAAAAACTGTTTTTT. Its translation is CASSFMGFYGANEKLFF.

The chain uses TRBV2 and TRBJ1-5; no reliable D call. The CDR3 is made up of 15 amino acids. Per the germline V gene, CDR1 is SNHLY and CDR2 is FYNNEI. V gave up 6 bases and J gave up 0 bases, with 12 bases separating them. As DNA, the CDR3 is TGTGCCAGCAGGACGAGAGCAATTAGCAATCAGCCCCAGCATTTT. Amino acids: CASRTRAISNQPQHF.

DNA for the CDR3: TGTGCCAGCAGTTTATGGACTAGCGGGGGGACGGGAAGCTCCTACAATGAGCAGTTCTTC. This sequence encodes CASSLWTSGGTGSSYNEQFF. The rearrangement joins TRBV27 to TRBJ2-1, with 14 bases aligning to TRBD2. CDR1 is MNHEY and CDR2 is SMNVEV in the germline V gene (reference sequence). V gave up 1 base and J gave up 0 bases; unmatched junction bases: 8. The CDR3 length is 20 residues.

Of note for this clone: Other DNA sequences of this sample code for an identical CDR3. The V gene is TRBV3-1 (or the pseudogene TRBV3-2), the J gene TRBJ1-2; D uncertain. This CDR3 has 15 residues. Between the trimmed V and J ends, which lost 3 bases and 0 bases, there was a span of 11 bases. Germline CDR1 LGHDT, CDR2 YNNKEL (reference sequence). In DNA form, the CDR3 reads TGTGCCAGCAGCCAGGACCTGACTACTAACTATGGCTACACCTTC. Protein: CASSQDLTTNYGYTF.

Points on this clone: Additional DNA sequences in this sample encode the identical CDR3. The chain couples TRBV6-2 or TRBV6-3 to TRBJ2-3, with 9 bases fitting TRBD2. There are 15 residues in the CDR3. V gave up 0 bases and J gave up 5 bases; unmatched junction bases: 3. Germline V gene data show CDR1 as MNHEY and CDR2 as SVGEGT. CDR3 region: CASSYSSGGGDTQYF. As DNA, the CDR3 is TGTGCCAGCAGTTACTCTAGCGGGGGAGGAGATACGCAGTATTTT.

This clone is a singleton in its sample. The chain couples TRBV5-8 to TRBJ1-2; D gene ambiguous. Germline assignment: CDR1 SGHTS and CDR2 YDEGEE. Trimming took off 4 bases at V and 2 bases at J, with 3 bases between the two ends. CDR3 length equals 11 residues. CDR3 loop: CASSVNYGYTF. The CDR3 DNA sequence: TGTGCCAGCAGCGTGAACTATGGCTACACCTTC.

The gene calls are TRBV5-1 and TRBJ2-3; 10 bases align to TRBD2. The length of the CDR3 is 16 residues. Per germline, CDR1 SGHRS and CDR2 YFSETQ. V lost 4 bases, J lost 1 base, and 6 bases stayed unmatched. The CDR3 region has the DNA TGCGCCAGCAGCCCCCCTAGCGGGGGTCGCACAGATACGCAGTATTTT. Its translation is CASSPPSGGRTDTQYF.

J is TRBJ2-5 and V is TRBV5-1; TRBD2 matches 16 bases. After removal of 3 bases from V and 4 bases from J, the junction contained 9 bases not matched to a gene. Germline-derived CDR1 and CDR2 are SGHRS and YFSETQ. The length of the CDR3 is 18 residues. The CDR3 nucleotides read TGCGCCAGCAGCTCCACCGGGACTAGCGGGGGGGGGCGAGAGACCCAGTACTTC. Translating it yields CASSSTGTSGGGRETQYF.

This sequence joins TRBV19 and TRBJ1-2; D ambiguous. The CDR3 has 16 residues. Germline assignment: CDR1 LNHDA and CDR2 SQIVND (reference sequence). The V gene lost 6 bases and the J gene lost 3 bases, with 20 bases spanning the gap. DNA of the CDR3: TGTGCCAGTAGCCTAAACCTGGTAGCGCGTCACTATGGCTACACCTTC. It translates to CASSLNLVARHYGYTF.

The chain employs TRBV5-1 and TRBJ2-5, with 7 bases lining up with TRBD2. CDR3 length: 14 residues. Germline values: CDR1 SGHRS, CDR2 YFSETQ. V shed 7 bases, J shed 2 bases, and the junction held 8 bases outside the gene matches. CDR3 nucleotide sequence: TGCGCCAGCGGTCAGGGAGGGGCACAAGAGACCCAGTACTTC. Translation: CASGQGGAQETQYF.

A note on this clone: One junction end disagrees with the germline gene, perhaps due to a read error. In DNA, the CDR3 is TGCAGCGTTGAAGAGGTTAAGGGGGCCTATGACTACACCTTC. It yields the protein CSVEEVKGAYDYTF. This sequence joins TRBV29-1 and TRBJ1-2, with 7 bases matching TRBD1. CDR3 length equals 14 residues. Germline loops: CDR1 SQVTM, CDR2 ANQGSEA.

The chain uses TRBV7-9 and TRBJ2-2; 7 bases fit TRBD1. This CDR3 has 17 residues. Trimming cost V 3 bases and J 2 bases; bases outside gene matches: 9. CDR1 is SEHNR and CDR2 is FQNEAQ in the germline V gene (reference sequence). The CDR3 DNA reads TGTGCCAGCAGCTTCCCAAGGTCAGGGGGTAACACCGGGGAGCTGTTTTTT. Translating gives CASSFPRSGGNTGELFF.

The CDR3: CASSYHGSGNTIYF. CDR3 in DNA: TGTGCCAGCAGTTACCACGGTTCTGGAAACACCATATATTTT. The chain employs TRBV6-2 or TRBV6-3 and TRBJ1-3; D is uncertain. CDR3 length: 14 amino acids. CDR1 MNHEY and CDR2 SVGEGT come from the germline V gene. Trimming cost V 2 bases and J 1 base, with 6 bases left between them.

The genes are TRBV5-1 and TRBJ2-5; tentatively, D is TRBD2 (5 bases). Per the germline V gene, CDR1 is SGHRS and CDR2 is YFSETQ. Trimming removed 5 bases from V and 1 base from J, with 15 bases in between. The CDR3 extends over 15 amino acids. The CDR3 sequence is CASSPAPAGQETQYF. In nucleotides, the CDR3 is TGCGCCAGCAGTCCGGCCCCTGCGGGCCAAGAGACCCAGTACTTC.

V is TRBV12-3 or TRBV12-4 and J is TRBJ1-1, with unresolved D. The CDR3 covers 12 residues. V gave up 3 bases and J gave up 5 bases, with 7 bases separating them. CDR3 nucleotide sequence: TGTGCCAGCAGTTTCCAGGTTACTGAAGCTTTCTTT. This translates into CASSFQVTEAFF.

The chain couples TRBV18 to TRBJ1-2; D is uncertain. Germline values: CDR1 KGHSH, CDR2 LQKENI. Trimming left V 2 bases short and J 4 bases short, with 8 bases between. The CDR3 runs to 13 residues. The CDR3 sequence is CASSPGASYGYTF. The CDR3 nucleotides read TGTGCCAGCTCACCAGGAGCATCCTATGGCTACACCTTC.

Here the CDR3 DNA reads TGTGCCAGCAGCTTGACTAGCGGGGGTAACAATGAGCAGTTCTTC. It specifies CASSLTSGGNNEQFF. This chain uses TRBV5-5 with TRBJ2-1, with 11 positions matching TRBD2. CDR1 and CDR2 from the germline V gene are SGHKS and YYEKEE (reference sequence). The CDR3 is 15 amino acids. V lost 1 base to trimming and J lost 5 bases; unmatched junction nucleotides: 2.

The CDR3: CASSPIPTNMNTEAFF. As DNA, the CDR3 is TGCGCCAGCAGCCCCATCCCAACAAACATGAACACTGAAGCTTTCTTT. The chain has TRBV4-1 and TRBJ1-1; D call uncertain. The V gene's germline CDR1 is MGHRA and CDR2 YSYEKL. The CDR3 spans 16 residues. Trimming shortened V by 4 bases and J by 0 bases, and 15 bases separated the two germline ends.

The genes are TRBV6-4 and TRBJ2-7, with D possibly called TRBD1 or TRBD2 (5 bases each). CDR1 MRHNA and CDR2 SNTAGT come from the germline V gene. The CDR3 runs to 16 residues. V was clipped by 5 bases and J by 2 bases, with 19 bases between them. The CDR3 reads CASSRDQDPIAYEQYF. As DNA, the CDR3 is TGTGCCAGCAGTAGGGACCAGGACCCCATTGCCTACGAGCAGTACTTC.

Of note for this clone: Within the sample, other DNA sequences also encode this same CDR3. The CDR3 DNA follows: TGTGCCAGCAGTTACAGCGGGAACTATGGCTACACCTTC. Amino acids: CASSYSGNYGYTF. The chain carries TRBV6-5 and TRBJ1-2; D gene uncertain. CDR1 is MNHEY, CDR2 SVGAGI, per germline. V was trimmed by 2 bases and J by 2 bases, leaving 6 bases between them. This CDR3 comprises 13 residues.

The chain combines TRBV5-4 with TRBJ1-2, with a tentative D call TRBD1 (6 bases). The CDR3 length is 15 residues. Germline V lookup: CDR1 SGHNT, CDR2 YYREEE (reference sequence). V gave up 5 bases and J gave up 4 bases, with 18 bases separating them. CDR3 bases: TGTGCCAGCAGTCAGACAGGATCCCTCCTCTATGGCTACACCTTC. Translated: CASSQTGSLLYGYTF.